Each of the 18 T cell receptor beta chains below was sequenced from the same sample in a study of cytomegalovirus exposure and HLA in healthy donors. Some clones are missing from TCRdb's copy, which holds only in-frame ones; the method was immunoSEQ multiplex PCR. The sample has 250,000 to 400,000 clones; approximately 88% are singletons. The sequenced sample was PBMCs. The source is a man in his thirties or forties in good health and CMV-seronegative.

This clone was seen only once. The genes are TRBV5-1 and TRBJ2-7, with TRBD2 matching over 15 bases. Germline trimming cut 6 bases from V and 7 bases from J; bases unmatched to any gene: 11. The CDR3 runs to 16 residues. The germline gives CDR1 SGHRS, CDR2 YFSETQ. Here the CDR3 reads CASTPGLAGGEREQYF. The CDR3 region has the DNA TGCGCCAGCACCCCAGGACTAGCGGGGGGGGAACGGGAGCAGTACTTC.

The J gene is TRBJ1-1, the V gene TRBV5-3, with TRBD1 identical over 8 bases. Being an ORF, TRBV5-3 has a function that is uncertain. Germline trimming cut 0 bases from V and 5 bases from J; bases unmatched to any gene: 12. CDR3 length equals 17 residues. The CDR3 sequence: CARSLATGGRSWTEAFF. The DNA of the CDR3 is TGTGCCAGAAGCTTGGCCACAGGGGGACGTTCGTGGACTGAAGCTTTCTTT.

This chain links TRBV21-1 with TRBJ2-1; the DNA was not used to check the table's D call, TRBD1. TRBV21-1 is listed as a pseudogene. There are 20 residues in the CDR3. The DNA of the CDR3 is TGTGCCAGCAGCCTCCCCCGTTTCGGGGGAGGCAGGGGGATATTCTATGAGCAGTTCTTC. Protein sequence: CASSLPRFGGGRGIFYEQFF.

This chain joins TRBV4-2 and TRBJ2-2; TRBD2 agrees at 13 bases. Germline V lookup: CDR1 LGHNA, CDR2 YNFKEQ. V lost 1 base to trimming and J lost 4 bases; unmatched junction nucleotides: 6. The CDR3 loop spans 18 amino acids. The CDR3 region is CASSQVLAGGPGTGELFF. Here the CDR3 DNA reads TGTGCCAGCAGCCAAGTACTAGCGGGGGGGCCGGGCACCGGGGAGCTGTTTTTT.

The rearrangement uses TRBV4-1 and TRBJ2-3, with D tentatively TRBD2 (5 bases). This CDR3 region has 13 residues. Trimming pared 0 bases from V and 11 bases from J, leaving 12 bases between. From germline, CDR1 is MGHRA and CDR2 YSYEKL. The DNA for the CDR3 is TGCGCCAGCAGCCAAGAGGGAGCCCCAGGGCAGTATTTT. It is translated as CASSQEGAPGQYF.

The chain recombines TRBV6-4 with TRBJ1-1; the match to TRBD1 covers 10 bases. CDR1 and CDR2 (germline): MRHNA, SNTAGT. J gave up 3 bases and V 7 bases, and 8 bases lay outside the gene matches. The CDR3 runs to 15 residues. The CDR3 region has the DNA TGTGCCAGCACGGGGGACAGGGGATGGGACACTGAAGCTTTCTTT. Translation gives CASTGDRGWDTEAFF.

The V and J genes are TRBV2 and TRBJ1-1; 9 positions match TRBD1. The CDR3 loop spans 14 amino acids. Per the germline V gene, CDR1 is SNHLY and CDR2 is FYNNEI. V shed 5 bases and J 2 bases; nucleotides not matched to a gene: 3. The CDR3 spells CASSSTGGNTEAFF. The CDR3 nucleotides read TGTGCCAGCAGTTCGACAGGGGGTAACACTGAAGCTTTCTTT.

This chain's CDR3 is CASSMTSGAGELFF. CDR3 in DNA: TGTGCCAGTAGTATGACTAGCGGGGCCGGGGAGCTGTTTTTT. The gene calls are TRBV19 and TRBJ2-2; 11 bases align to TRBD2. Germline CDR1 reads LNHDA; CDR2 reads SQIVND (reference sequence). There are 14 residues in the CDR3. Trimming at V came to 3 bases and at J to 6 bases, leaving 0 bases not matched to a gene.

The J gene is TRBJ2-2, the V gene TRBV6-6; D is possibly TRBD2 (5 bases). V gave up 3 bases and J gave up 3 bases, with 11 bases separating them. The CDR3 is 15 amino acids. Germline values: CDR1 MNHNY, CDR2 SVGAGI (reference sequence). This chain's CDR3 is CASSYGGSDTGELFF. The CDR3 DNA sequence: TGTGCCAGCAGTTATGGCGGGTCGGACACCGGGGAGCTGTTTTTT.

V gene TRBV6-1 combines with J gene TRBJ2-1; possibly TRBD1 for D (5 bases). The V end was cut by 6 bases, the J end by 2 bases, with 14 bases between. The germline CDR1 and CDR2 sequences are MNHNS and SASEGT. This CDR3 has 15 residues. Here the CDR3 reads CASRFRARTYNEQFF. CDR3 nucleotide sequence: TGTGCCAGCAGATTCAGGGCTAGGACCTACAATGAGCAGTTCTTC.

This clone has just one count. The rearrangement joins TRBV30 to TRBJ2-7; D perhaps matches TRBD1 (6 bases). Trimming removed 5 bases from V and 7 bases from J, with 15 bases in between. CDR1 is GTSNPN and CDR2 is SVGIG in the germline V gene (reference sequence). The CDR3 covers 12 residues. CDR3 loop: CAWETGPREQYF. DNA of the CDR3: TGTGCCTGGGAAACAGGGCCTCGGGAGCAGTACTTC.

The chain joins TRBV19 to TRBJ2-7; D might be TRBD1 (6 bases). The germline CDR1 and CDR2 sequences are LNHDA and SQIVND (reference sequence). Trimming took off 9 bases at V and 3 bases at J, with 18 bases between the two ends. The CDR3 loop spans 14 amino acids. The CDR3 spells CASRKQGRNYEQYF. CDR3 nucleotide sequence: TGTGCCAGCCGCAAACAGGGACGGAACTACGAGCAGTACTTC.

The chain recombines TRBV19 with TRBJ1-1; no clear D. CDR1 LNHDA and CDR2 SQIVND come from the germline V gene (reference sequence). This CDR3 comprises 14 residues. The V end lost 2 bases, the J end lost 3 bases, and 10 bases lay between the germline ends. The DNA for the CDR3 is TGTGCCAGTAGTATAAGGTCCGGGGACACTGAAGCTTTCTTT. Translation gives CASSIRSGDTEAFF.

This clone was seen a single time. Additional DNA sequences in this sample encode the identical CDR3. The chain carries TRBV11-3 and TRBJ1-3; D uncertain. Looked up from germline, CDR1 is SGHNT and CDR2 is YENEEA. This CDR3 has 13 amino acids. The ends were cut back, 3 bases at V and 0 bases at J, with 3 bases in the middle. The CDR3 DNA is TGTGCCAGCAGCTTGTACTCTGGAAACACCATATATTTT. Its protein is CASSLYSGNTIYF.

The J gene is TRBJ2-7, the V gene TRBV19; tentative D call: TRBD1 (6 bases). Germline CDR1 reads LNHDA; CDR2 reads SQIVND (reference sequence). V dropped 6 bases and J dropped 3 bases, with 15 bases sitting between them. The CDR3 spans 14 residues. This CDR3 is CASSASRGGYEQYF. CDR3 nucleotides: TGTGCCAGTAGCGCATCAAGAGGGGGCTACGAGCAGTACTTC.

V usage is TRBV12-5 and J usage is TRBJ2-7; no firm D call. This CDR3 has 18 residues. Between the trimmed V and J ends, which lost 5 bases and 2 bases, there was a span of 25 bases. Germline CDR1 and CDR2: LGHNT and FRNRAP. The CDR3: CASGQNPTTDPRTYEQYF. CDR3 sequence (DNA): TGTGCTAGTGGTCAAAATCCCACCACAGACCCAAGGACCTACGAGCAGTACTTC.

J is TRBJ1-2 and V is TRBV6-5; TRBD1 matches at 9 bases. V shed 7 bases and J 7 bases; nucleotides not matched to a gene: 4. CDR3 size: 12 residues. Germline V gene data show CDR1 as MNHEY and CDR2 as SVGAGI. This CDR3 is CASKMTGGGYTF. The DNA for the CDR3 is TGTGCCAGCAAAATGACAGGGGGTGGCTACACCTTC.

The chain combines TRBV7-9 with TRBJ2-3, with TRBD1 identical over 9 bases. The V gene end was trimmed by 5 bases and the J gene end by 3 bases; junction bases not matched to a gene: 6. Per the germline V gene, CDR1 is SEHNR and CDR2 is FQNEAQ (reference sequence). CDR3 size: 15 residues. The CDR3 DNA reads TGTGCCAGCAGCCCCGGGACAGGGTCTACAGATACGCAGTATTTT. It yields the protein CASSPGTGSTDTQYF.